This T cell receptor (beta chain) was found in a study of control samples from healthy donors and cancer patients. Clones were sequenced by immunoSEQ multiplex PCR, and TCRdb holds only the in-frame ones, with some missing. This sample carries about 92,000 clones, more than 75% of them seen once, and the ten largest clones take roughly 9.8%. The germline V gene has CDR1 SGHAT and CDR2 FQNNGV. CDR3 size: 17 residues. V shed 1 base and J 4 bases; nucleotides not matched to a gene: 6. The rearrangement links TRBV11-2 to TRBJ2-1, with 11 positions matching TRBD2. Sequenced material: blood. This clonotype originated in a woman aged 55-70 years in good health. The chain's CDR3 is CASSLVRGLADYNEQFF. DNA for the CDR3: TGTGCCAGCAGCTTAGTACGGGGACTAGCGGATTACAATGAGCAGTTCTTC.